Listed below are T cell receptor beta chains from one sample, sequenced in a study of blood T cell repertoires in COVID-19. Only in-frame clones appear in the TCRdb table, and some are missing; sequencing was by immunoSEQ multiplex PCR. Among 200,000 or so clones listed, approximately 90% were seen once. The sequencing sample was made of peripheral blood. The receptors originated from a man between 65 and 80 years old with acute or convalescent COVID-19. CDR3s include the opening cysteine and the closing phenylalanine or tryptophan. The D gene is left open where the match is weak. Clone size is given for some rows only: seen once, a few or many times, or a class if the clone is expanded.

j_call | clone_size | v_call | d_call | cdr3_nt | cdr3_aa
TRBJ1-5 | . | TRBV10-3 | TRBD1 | TGTGCCATCAGTTTGGACAGGGGAAATCAGCCCCAGCATTTT | CAISLDRGNQPQHF
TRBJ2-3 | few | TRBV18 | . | TGTGCCAGCTCACCCAAGGGGAAAGATACGCAGTATTTT | CASSPKGKDTQYF
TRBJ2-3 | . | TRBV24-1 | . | TGTGCCACCAGTGATTCACTTCCCCCGGATACGCAGTATTTT | CATSDSLPPDTQYF
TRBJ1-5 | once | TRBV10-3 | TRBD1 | TGTGCCACCCGGACAGGGCCTACTAGCAATCAGCCCCAGCATTTT | CATRTGPTSNQPQHF
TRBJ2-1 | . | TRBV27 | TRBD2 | TGTGCCAGCAGTTTAGGCGGGAGGGGAGGCAATGAGCAGTTCTTC | CASSLGGRGGNEQFF
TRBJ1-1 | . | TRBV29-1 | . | TGCAGCGTTGTCCCTTCGGGGCAGGGGATCGTGAACACTGAAGCTTTCTTT | CSVVPSGQGIVNTEAFF
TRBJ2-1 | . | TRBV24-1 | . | TGTGCCACCAGTGCCCCCGGAGACAATGAGCAGTTCTTC | CATSAPGDNEQFF
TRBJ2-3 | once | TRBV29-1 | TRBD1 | TGCAGCGGTCTGACAGGGGGCCTCCAAGATACGCAGTATTTT | CSGLTGGLQDTQYF
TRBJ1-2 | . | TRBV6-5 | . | TGTGCCAGCAGTCGTCAGGCGGGCAGAAACTATGGCTACACCTTC | CASSRQAGRNYGYTF
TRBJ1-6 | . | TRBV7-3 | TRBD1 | TGTGCCAGCAGCCTCCGGGACAGGGGAAGGGATCTAAGCTCCTATAATTCACCCCTCCACTTT | CASSLRDRGRDLSSYNSPLHF
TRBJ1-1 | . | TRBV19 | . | TGTGCCAGTAGGGCGGACGGGAGGAACACTGAAGCTTTCTTT | CASRADGRNTEAFF